This is a list of T cell receptor beta chains from one sample in a study of regulatory T cells in long-lasting Graves disease. TCRdb redid the calling of the multiplex PCR reads with MiXCR, one entry per CDR3 protein. The repertoire consists of approximately 250,000 distinct CDR3 sequences, with about 17% occurring once and the leading ten covering around 21%. Sequenced material: peripheral blood mononuclear cells (PBMCs), taken at new diagnosis, from a patient treated with antithyroid drugs. The source is a female donor with Graves disease. Both conserved end residues are part of each CDR3. Fields, in order: D gene, V gene, J gene, clone size, CDR3 protein, CDR3 DNA. D genes are given only for firm matches. A row's size may be missing; if present it is once, few, many or a size class.

NA	TRBV11-2	TRBJ1-1	many	CASSPPGWKNTEAFF	TGTGCCAGCAGCCCCCCAGGGTGGAAGAACACTGAAGCTTTCTTT
NA	TRBV5-6	TRBJ2-7	NA	CASFPYRRSFYEQYF	TGTGCCAGCTTCCCGTACAGGCGATCTTTCTACGAGCAGTACTTC
TRBD1	TRBV6-5	TRBJ1-6	many	CASSYHLGQGGSPLHF	TGTGCCAGCAGTTACCACCTGGGACAGGGTGGATCACCCCTCCACTTT
TRBD2	TRBV12-3/TRBV12-4	TRBJ2-3	many	CASSLYSGSTDTQYF	TGTGCCAGCAGTTTGTATAGCGGGAGCACAGATACGCAGTATTTT
TRBD1	TRBV6-2/TRBV6-3	TRBJ2-7	many	CASSTRGQGNLEQYF	TGTGCCAGCAGTACCCGAGGACAGGGGAATCTCGAGCAGTACTTC
NA	TRBV4-1	TRBJ2-5	many	CASSQDSYFQETQYF	TGCGCCAGCAGTCAGGACAGCTACTTTCAAGAGACCCAGTACTTC
NA	TRBV2	TRBJ2-5	many	CASSEPARRGETQYF	TGTGCCAGCAGTGAACCGGCCCGGAGGGGAGAGACCCAGTACTTC
NA	TRBV24-1	TRBJ2-3	many	CATSDPTGAPERDTQYF	TGTGCCACCAGTGACCCGACCGGGGCCCCCGAGAGGGATACGCAGTATTTT
NA	TRBV20-1	TRBJ2-5	many	CSARDPQGETQYF	TGCAGTGCTAGAGATCCCCAGGGAGAGACCCAGTACTTC
TRBD2	TRBV12-3/TRBV12-4	TRBJ2-3	many	CASRGMATSGSYDTQYF	TGTGCCAGCAGGGGGATGGCTACTAGCGGGAGCTACGATACGCAGTATTTT
TRBD2	TRBV6-5	TRBJ2-7	many	CASSYRGGSYEQYF	TGTGCCAGCAGCTACCGGGGGGGCTCCTACGAGCAGTACTTC
NA	TRBV11-3	TRBJ1-1	few	CASSLVALTEAFF	TGTGCCAGCAGCTTAGTAGCGCTTACTGAAGCTTTCTTT
NA	TRBV20-1	TRBJ1-1	many	CSARPGLDTEAFF	TGCAGTGCTAGACCGGGGCTGGACACTGAAGCTTTCTTT
NA	TRBV12-3/TRBV12-4	TRBJ1-2	many	CASSFLGGSDYGYTF	TGTGCCAGCAGTTTTTTAGGGGGGTCGGACTATGGCTACACCTTC
TRBD2	TRBV12-3/TRBV12-4	TRBJ2-1	many	CASSQGLAGAVEQFF	TGTGCCAGCAGCCAGGGACTAGCGGGAGCGGTTGAGCAGTTCTTC
NA	TRBV28	TRBJ1-2	few	CASSTHTGNYGYTF	TGTGCCAGCAGTACCCATACAGGGAACTATGGCTACACCTTC
NA	TRBV18	TRBJ2-7	many	CASSPGLRHEQYF	TGTGCCAGCTCACCCGGGTTAAGGCACGAGCAGTACTTC
NA	TRBV28	TRBJ1-2	NA	CASSLSGLSNEQYFGPGYTF	NA
TRBD1	TRBV28	TRBJ1-3	many	CASSPWTGGAGNTIYF	TGTGCCAGCAGTCCCTGGACAGGGGGCGCCGGAAACACCATATATTTT
NA	TRBV5-5	TRBJ1-4	NA	CASMRAGNEKLFF	TGTGCCAGCATGCGGGCAGGGAATGAAAAACTGTTTTTT
TRBD2	TRBV5-5	TRBJ2-1	NA	CASSLVDPTSANYNEQFF	TGTGCCAGCAGCTTGGTTGACCCGACTAGCGCGAACTACAATGAGCAGTTCTTC
TRBD1	TRBV20-1	TRBJ1-1	many	CSADGTGGVMNTEAFF	TGCAGTGCTGACGGGACAGGGGGAGTCATGAACACTGAAGCTTTCTTT